This is a list of T cell receptor beta chains from one sample in a study of OX40 agonist ivuxolimab in advanced cancers. The repertoire was sequenced with immunoSEQ multiplex PCR; TCRdb's copy has only in-frame clones and lacks some. The table has some 64,000 clones, about 90% seen once. The sequencing here drew on CD4+ or CD8+ T cells sorted from blood, taken in a trial of the OX40 agonist ivuxolimab. The receptors stem from an adult with an advanced solid tumor such as melanoma, head and neck, liver or kidney cancer. The CDR3 runs from the conserved cysteine through the conserved F or W. The D gene is left open where the match is weak. The listing skips clone size in some rows; elsewhere it reads once, few, many or a size class.

clone_size j_call d_call v_call cdr3_aa cdr3_nt
once TRBJ1-4 TRBD1 TRBV28 CASSLDRAQEEEKLFF TGTGCCAGCAGCCTTGACAGGGCCCAGGAAGAGGAAAAACTGTTTTTT
- TRBJ2-5 - TRBV29-1 CSVEDQGGKYF TGCAGCGTTGAAGATCAGGGGGGGAAGTACTTC
- TRBJ2-7 - TRBV19 CASSPGTAAYEQYF TGTGCCAGTAGTCCGGGGACGGCAGCCTACGAGCAGTACTTC
- TRBJ1-5 TRBD1 TRBV27 CASSPEVGDRDGYGNQPQHF TGTGCCAGCAGTCCCGAGGTTGGGGACAGGGATGGTTATGGCAATCAGCCCCAGCATTTT
- TRBJ2-7 - TRBV6-6 CAAKTTTVAYEQYF TGTGCCGCTAAAACAACGACAGTTGCCTACGAGCAGTACTTC
- TRBJ2-1 TRBD2 TRBV30 CAWVGLAGGGNEQFF TGTGCCTGGGTTGGACTAGCGGGGGGTGGTAATGAGCAGTTCTTC
- TRBJ2-5 - TRBV28 CASSLFEETQYF TGTGCCAGCAGTTTATTTGAAGAGACCCAGTACTTC
- TRBJ1-1 - TRBV25-1 CASSDYTEAFF TGTGCCAGCAGTGATTACACTGAAGCTTTCTTT
- TRBJ2-1 TRBD2 TRBV27 CASSFFGGVGEQFF TGTGCCAGCAGTTTTTTCGGGGGGGTCGGTGAGCAGTTCTTC
- TRBJ2-1 - TRBV6-1 CASSPRTEPFNEQFF TGTGCCAGCAGTCCTCGGACAGAACCTTTCAATGAGCAGTTCTTC
- TRBJ2-1 - TRBV28 CASSLAGAPIQQFF TGTGCCAGCAGTTTAGCGGGGGCCCCGATACAGCAGTTCTTC
- TRBJ1-1 - TRBV9 CASSVVGRNTEAFF TGTGCCAGCAGCGTAGTAGGCAGGAACACTGAAGCTTTCTTT
- TRBJ1-6 - TRBV28 CASRGPADPNSPLHF TGTGCCAGCAGGGGTCCGGCGGACCCCAATTCACCCCTCCACTTT
- TRBJ2-1 - TRBV11-3 CASSLQGKYDNEQFF TGTGCCAGCAGTCTACAGGGTAAATATGACAATGAGCAGTTCTTC
few TRBJ1-1 - TRBV30 CAWSETRGYTEAFF TGTGCCTGGAGTGAAACCAGAGGCTACACTGAAGCTTTCTTT